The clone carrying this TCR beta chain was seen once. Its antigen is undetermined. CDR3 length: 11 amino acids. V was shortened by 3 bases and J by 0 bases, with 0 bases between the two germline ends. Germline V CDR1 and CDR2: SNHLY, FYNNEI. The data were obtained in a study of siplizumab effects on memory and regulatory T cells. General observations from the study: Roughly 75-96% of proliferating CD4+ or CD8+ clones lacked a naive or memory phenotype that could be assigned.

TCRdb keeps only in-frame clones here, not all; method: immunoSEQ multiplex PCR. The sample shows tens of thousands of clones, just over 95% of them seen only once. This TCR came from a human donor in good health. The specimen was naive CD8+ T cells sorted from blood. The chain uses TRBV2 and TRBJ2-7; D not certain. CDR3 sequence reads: CASSDSYEQYF. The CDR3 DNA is TGTGCCAGCAGTGACTCCTACGAGCAGTACTTC.